The 26 T cell receptor beta chains reported below all come from one sample, sequenced in a study of T cells of healthy individuals. MiXCR, run by TCRdb on the 5' RACE reads, gives a single entry per CDR3 protein. The sample has 60,000 to 70,000 distinct CDR3 sequences, around 15% seen once. These receptors all come from a human donor in good health.

This clonotype has a count of ten or more. The chain carries TRBV6-1 and TRBJ2-7; 7 bases line up with TRBD2. Trimming at V came to 8 bases and at J to 3 bases, leaving 10 bases not matched to a gene. The germline V gene encodes CDR1 MNHNS and CDR2 SASEGT. The CDR3 runs 14 residues. CDR3 in amino acids: CASVAGEVNYEQYF. CDR3 in DNA: TGTGCCAGCGTCGCGGGAGAAGTCAACTACGAGCAGTACTTC.

The chain joins TRBV20-1 to TRBJ2-7; 13 bases fit TRBD2. Unmatched junction bases numbered 4, after V lost 7 bases and J lost 4 bases. The length of the CDR3 is 13 residues. Germline V gene sequence: CDR1 DFQATT, CDR2 SNEGSKA (reference sequence). CDR3 sequence: CSVTGLAGYEQYF. DNA of the CDR3: TGCAGTGTGACGGGACTAGCGGGGTACGAGCAGTACTTC.

The V and J genes are TRBV12-3 or TRBV12-4 and TRBJ1-5; no firm D call. This CDR3 contains 12 residues. Trimming left V 3 bases short and J 7 bases short, with 7 bases between. CDR3 sequence (DNA): TGTGCCAGCAGTTTCGAATCCCAGCCCCAGCATTTT. It yields the protein CASSFESQPQHF.

This clonotype was seen ten or more times. This chain joins TRBV24-1 and TRBJ1-2; 10 positions agree with TRBD1. Germline V gene sequence: CDR1 KGHDR, CDR2 SFDVKD. CDR3 size: 15 residues. The V segment lost 4 bases and the J segment 7 bases; nucleotides outside the gene matches: 8. The CDR3 region is CATSDAGTGVFGYTF. In DNA form, the CDR3 reads TGTGCCACCAGTGACGCCGGGACAGGGGTCTTTGGCTACACCTTC.

At least ten counts were recorded for this clonotype. The gene calls are TRBV20-1 and TRBJ1-1; D is perhaps TRBD1 (6 bases). V was cut by 3 bases and J by 5 bases, with 16 bases left in between. Germline-derived CDR1 and CDR2 are DFQATT and SNEGSKA (reference sequence). The CDR3 has 14 amino acids. CDR3 protein: CSASPGGGGTEAFF. DNA for the CDR3: TGCAGTGCTAGTCCTGGGGGCGGTGGAACTGAAGCTTTCTTT.

The chain recombines TRBV7-2 with TRBJ2-3; D is possibly TRBD2 (7 bases). Trimming removed 4 bases from V and 14 bases from J, with 19 bases in between. This CDR3 has 13 amino acids. The germline V gene has CDR1 SGHTA and CDR2 FQGNSA. CDR3 in amino acids: CASSSARGTTVYF. CDR3 DNA: TGTGCCAGCAGCTCCGCTAGGGGGACTACGGTGTATTTT.

This clonotype came up many times. This chain links TRBV20-1 with TRBJ2-2; 8 bases align to TRBD1. V lost 0 bases to trimming and J lost 2 bases; unmatched junction nucleotides: 8. Germline-derived CDR1 and CDR2 are DFQATT and SNEGSKA (reference sequence). The CDR3 is 17 residues long. DNA of the CDR3: TGCAGTGCTAGAGACTATACACAGGGGGTAAACACCGGGGAGCTGTTTTTT. It is translated as CSARDYTQGVNTGELFF.

This clonotype was counted only a few times. The rearrangement joins TRBV18 to TRBJ2-3; TRBD1 aligns across 10 bases. The CDR3 contains 16 residues. The V segment lost 3 bases and the J segment 1 base; nucleotides outside the gene matches: 4. Per germline, CDR1 KGHSH and CDR2 LQKENI. The CDR3 DNA follows: TGTGCCAGCTCACCCACCGGGACAGGGGGCACAGATACGCAGTATTTT. Translating it yields CASSPTGTGGTDTQYF.

There are many counts of this clonotype. The chain links TRBV24-1 to TRBJ1-5; 8 nucleotides match TRBD1. The CDR3 is made up of 16 amino acids. V was pared by 3 bases and J by 5 bases, with 8 bases of the junction left unmatched. The germline CDR1 and CDR2 sequences are KGHDR and SFDVKD. The CDR3 region has the DNA TGTGCCACCAGTGATCGGACAGGGATGAGGGATCAGCCCCAGCATTTT. This translates into CATSDRTGMRDQPQHF.

This clonotype has a count of ten or more. This chain connects TRBV20-1 to TRBJ2-7, with 8 bases fitting TRBD1. Germline V gives CDR1 DFQATT, CDR2 SNEGSKA (reference sequence). V lost 0 bases and J lost 1; bases outside the gene matches: 5. The CDR3 spans 15 residues. CDR3 amino acids: CSARDQGQVSYEQYF. CDR3 nucleotide sequence: TGCAGTGCTAGAGATCAGGGACAGGTTTCCTACGAGCAGTACTTC.

This clonotype was picked up a small number of times. The rearrangement uses TRBV20-1 and TRBJ1-2, with 11 positions matching TRBD1. Germline-derived CDR1 and CDR2 are DFQATT and SNEGSKA (reference sequence). J was trimmed by 8 bases and V by 6 bases; bases with no gene match: 8. This CDR3 comprises 13 residues. This chain's CDR3 is CSARTGGRLGYTF. CDR3 nucleotide sequence: TGCAGTGCCAGGACAGGGGGCCGGTTAGGCTACACCTTC.

The chain links TRBV10-3 to TRBJ2-1, with 12 bases lining up with TRBD2. The length of the CDR3 is 15 residues. The V gene end was trimmed by 2 bases and the J gene end by 6 bases; junction bases not matched to a gene: 2. Per the germline V gene, CDR1 is ENHRY and CDR2 is SYGVKD. CDR3: CAISEGLAGTNEQFF. The CDR3 DNA sequence: TGTGCCATCAGTGAGGGACTAGCGGGAACCAATGAGCAGTTCTTC.

This rearrangement joins TRBV5-6 to TRBJ1-2; D unclear. Looked up from germline, CDR1 is SGHDT and CDR2 is YYEEEE. The V gene lost 3 bases and the J gene lost 4 bases, with 10 bases spanning the gap. This CDR3 has 13 amino acids. CDR3 protein: CASSSLTLYGYTF. DNA for the CDR3: TGTGCCAGCAGCTCCCTGACTCTCTATGGCTACACCTTC. The full variable domain, completed using reference TRBV5-6 and TRBJ1-2, is DAGVTQSPTHLIKTRGQQVTLRCSPKSGHDTVSWYQQALGQGPQFIFQYYEEEERQRGNFPDRFSGHQFPNYSSELNVNALLLGDSALYLCASSSLTLYGYTFGSGTRLTVV.

The chain links TRBV20-1 to TRBJ2-3; D remains unclear. Trimming stripped 3 bases from V and 6 bases from J, with 7 bases between. The CDR3 has 11 amino acids. The germline V gene has CDR1 DFQATT and CDR2 SNEGSKA (reference sequence). The CDR3 DNA reads as TGCAGTGCTAGGGGAACGGATACGCAGTATTTT. This gives the protein CSARGTDTQYF.

There are many counts of this clonotype. The chain uses TRBV14 and TRBJ1-1, with 9 bases lining up with TRBD1. V lost 4 bases and J lost 11; bases outside the gene matches: 8. This CDR3 contains 13 residues. The germline gives CDR1 SGHDN, CDR2 FVKESK. The CDR3, as DNA: TGTGCCAGCAGCCTCGGCACAGGGGGCGCGGCTTTCTTT. Protein: CASSLGTGGAAFF.

Ten or more counts support this clonotype. The genes are TRBV7-2 and TRBJ2-3, with 7 bases matching TRBD1. This CDR3 contains 14 residues. Trimming removed 5 bases from V and 2 bases from J; junction bases left unmatched: 4. The germline CDR1 and CDR2 sequences are SGHTA and FQGNSA. CDR3 DNA: TGTGCCAGCAGCCCCACAGGGGCCACAGATACGCAGTATTTT. Translation: CASSPTGATDTQYF.

This clonotype was counted between two and nine times. This chain uses TRBV15 with TRBJ2-2; possible D gene TRBD1, 7 bases. The V and J ends lost 0 bases and 0 bases respectively, with 11 bases between them. Germline CDR1 LNHNV, CDR2 YYDKDF (reference sequence). The CDR3 contains 17 residues. CDR3 bases: TGTGCCACCAGCAGAGATGGGGGGACAGCGAACACCGGGGAGCTGTTTTTT. Translating gives CATSRDGGTANTGELFF.

This clonotype was detected many times. The V gene is TRBV7-9, the J gene TRBJ1-3; D is perhaps TRBD1 (5 bases). Germline CDR1 reads SEHNR; CDR2 reads FQNEAQ (reference sequence). This CDR3 region has 14 residues. Trimming cost V 5 bases and J 2 bases, with 10 bases left between them. In DNA, the CDR3 is TGTGCCAGCAGCCCTCGGACAACTGGAAACACCATATATTTT. Its protein is CASSPRTTGNTIYF. The full variable domain, in which reference TRBV7-9 and TRBJ1-3 provide the parts outside the CDR3, is DTGVSQNPRHKITKRGQNVTFRCDPISEHNRLYWYRQTLGQGPEFLTYFQNEAQLEKSRLLSDRFSAERPKGSFSTLEIQRTEQGDSAMYLCASSPRTTGNTIYFGEGSWLTVV.

This clonotype was observed many times. The chain has TRBV7-2 and TRBJ1-5, with 11 nucleotides matching TRBD1. The ends lost 5 bases at V and 7 bases at J; junction bases unmatched: 4. The germline gives CDR1 SGHTA, CDR2 FQGNSA. The CDR3 has 14 residues. For the CDR3, the DNA is TGTGCCAGCAGCAGGGACAGGGGGAACCAGCCCCAGCATTTT. Its protein product is CASSRDRGNQPQHF.

This clonotype came up many times. The V gene is TRBV29-1, the J gene TRBJ1-5; the match to TRBD1 covers 9 bases. The CDR3 spans 12 residues. V lost 5 bases to trimming and J lost 9 bases; unmatched junction nucleotides: 5. Germline V gene data show CDR1 as SQVTM and CDR2 as ANQGSEA. CDR3 loop: CSVRTGEGPQHF. In DNA form, the CDR3 reads TGCAGCGTTCGGACAGGGGAAGGGCCCCAGCATTTT.

The V call is TRBV20-1, the J call TRBJ2-7, with D possibly matching TRBD1 (6 bases). The CDR3 contains 13 residues. V was pared by 3 bases and J by 4 bases, with 13 bases between. Germline CDR1 DFQATT, CDR2 SNEGSKA (reference sequence). CDR3 nucleotide sequence: TGCAGTGCTAGTGGACGGGACACTTACGAGCAGTACTTC. Translated: CSASGRDTYEQYF.

This clonotype appeared many times. The genes are TRBV20-1 and TRBJ1-2; tentative D call: TRBD1 (5 bases). This CDR3 has 11 amino acids. Trimming shortened V by 4 bases and J by 3 bases, and 6 bases separated the two germline ends. Germline-derived CDR1 and CDR2 are DFQATT and SNEGSKA (reference sequence). In DNA form, the CDR3 reads TGCAGTGCTATGACAGACTATGGCTACACCTTC. Amino acids: CSAMTDYGYTF.

This clonotype was observed at least ten times. This chain connects TRBV4-2 to TRBJ2-1, with D perhaps matching TRBD1 (6 bases). This CDR3 has 15 residues. Germline values: CDR1 LGHNA, CDR2 YNFKEQ. V was clipped by 0 bases and J by 1 base, with 7 bases between them. CDR3 in DNA: TGTGCCAGCAGCCAAGAGGGACAATCCTACAATGAGCAGTTCTTC. Its protein is CASSQEGQSYNEQFF.

This clonotype was seen only once. It may be a read error: a sequence one base away is much more abundant. The rearrangement joins TRBV19 to TRBJ2-6, with 7 nucleotides matching TRBD1. CDR3 size: 14 residues. The germline CDR1 and CDR2 sequences are LNHDA and SQIVND (reference sequence). V lost 6 bases, J lost 6 bases, and 5 bases stayed unmatched. The chain's CDR3 is CASRRQGEANVLTF. The CDR3 coding sequence is TGTGCCAGTAGGAGACAGGGTGAGGCCAACGTCCTGACTTTC.

There are a few counts of this clonotype. The V call is TRBV7-2, the J call TRBJ2-7, with TRBD2 identical over 10 bases. This CDR3 has 14 residues. Germline lookup yields CDR1 SGHTA and CDR2 FQGNSA. V shed 4 bases and J 3 bases; nucleotides not matched to a gene: 3. The CDR3 here is CASSSRTSGYEQYF. The CDR3 DNA reads as TGTGCCAGCAGCTCCCGGACTAGCGGCTACGAGCAGTACTTC. Combining the CDR3 with reference TRBV7-2 and TRBJ2-7 gives the whole variable domain GAGVSQSPSNKVTEKGKDVELRCDPISGHTALYWYRQSLGQGLEFLIYFQGNSAPDKSGLPSDRFSAERTGGSVSTLTIQRTQQEDSAVYLCASSSRTSGYEQYFGPGTRLTVT.

This clonotype was recorded a few times. The V gene is TRBV25-1, the J gene TRBJ1-5; D remains ambiguous. In germline, CDR1 is MGHDK, CDR2 SYGVNS. The CDR3 has 14 residues. V shed 0 bases and J shed 0 bases, with 3 bases lying between them. In DNA form, the CDR3 reads TGTGCCAGCAGTGAATACCCTAGCAATCAGCCCCAGCATTTT. Its protein is CASSEYPSNQPQHF.